This entry concerns a single T cell receptor beta chain. No antigen is known for it. V was pared by 0 bases and J by 4 bases, with 9 bases of the junction left unmatched. The germline V gene has CDR1 SGDLS and CDR2 YYNGEE. This CDR3 has 16 residues. Primers for the PCR totalled 60 Vbeta and 13 Jbeta. Here immunoSEQ multiplex PCR was the method, and the copy in TCRdb shows in-frame clones only, minus some. Of 90,000 to 140,000 clones in the sample, 65% to 80% are singletons; the top ten hold roughly 5.7%. This record belongs to a study of cytomegalovirus exposure and HLA in healthy donors. Study-level points and caveats: Most TCR sequences proved rare, with some public TCRs found in many donors. Researchers had no immune exposure information except CMV serostatus available. Apparent HLA restriction characterized most CMV-associated TCR beta chains in a later analysis. Previous analysis showed most TCR beta V segments were productive about 90% or about 30% of the time.

The sequenced material came from PBMCs. The source of this sequence is a male donor in good health and CMV-seronegative. This chain links TRBV9 with TRBJ2-5; 7 bases align to TRBD2. CDR3 region: CASSVDVAGESETQYF. In DNA form, the CDR3 reads TGTGCCAGCAGCGTAGACGTTGCGGGAGAGTCAGAGACCCAGTACTTC.